Following are 12 T cell receptor beta chains from one sample sequenced in a study of human T cells and chemical hapten exposure. Noted time point: patch test 2, 6 weeks after DPC sensitization. Treatment of the sample: therapeutic diphenylcyclopropenone sensitization with weekly scalp DPC. One entry per CDR3 protein results from TCRdb running MiXCR on the RACE reads. This repertoire shows 360,000 or so distinct CDR3 sequences, roughly 6% found once; its top ten account for over 5.5%. The sequences come from whole blood, collected in connection with sensitization to the hapten diphenylcyclopropenone (DPC). These receptors were obtained from a woman between 18 and 29 years old with alopecia areata. Some clones in this sample may be carry-over from other donors' samples.

The chain uses TRBV12-3 or TRBV12-4 and TRBJ2-5; D unclear. V lost 7 bases and J 3 bases, leaving 15 bases between the germline ends. The CDR3 runs to 14 residues. CDR3 region: CASTLRVSEETQYF. CDR3 nucleotides: TGTGCCAGCACCTTACGCGTCAGCGAAGAGACCCAGTACTTC.

This clonotype has just a few counts. The chain has TRBV20-1 and TRBJ1-1; D is undetermined. The CDR3 is 13 amino acids. Germline loops: CDR1 DFQATT, CDR2 SNEGSKA (reference sequence). V was trimmed by 3 bases and J by 1 base, leaving 9 bases between them. CDR3 sequence: CSASRVRNTEAFF. The CDR3 coding sequence is TGCAGTGCTAGTCGGGTCAGGAACACTGAAGCTTTCTTT.

The chain carries TRBV5-6 and TRBJ2-3; TRBD2 is a possible D gene (6 bases). The CDR3 totals 17 residues. In germline, CDR1 is SGHDT, CDR2 YYEEEE. V shed 5 bases and J shed 2 bases, with 21 bases lying between them. The CDR3 protein is CASSPRGGGVYTDTQYF. The CDR3 DNA sequence: TGTGCCAGCAGTCCCCGTGGCGGCGGGGTATACACAGATACGCAGTATTTT.

The chain joins TRBV7-9 to TRBJ1-5; no firm D call. CDR3 length: 13 residues. The V end lost 5 bases, the J end lost 4 bases, and 9 bases lay between the germline ends. Germline V gene data show CDR1 as SEHNR and CDR2 as FQNEAQ (reference sequence). CDR3 coding DNA: TGTGCCAGCAGCCCCGGGATAAATCAGCCCCAGCATTTT. Protein: CASSPGINQPQHF.

The chain couples TRBV7-2 to TRBJ1-2, with TRBD1 matching over 8 bases. CDR1 and CDR2 from the germline V gene are SGHTA and FQGNSA. The CDR3 length is 15 residues. After removal of 5 bases from V and 1 base from J, the junction contained 6 bases not matched to a gene. DNA of the CDR3: TGTGCCAGCAGCCCGGGACAGGCCCATAACTATGGCTACACCTTC. Encoded protein: CASSPGQAHNYGYTF.

This clonotype was detected only a few times. The chain is built from TRBV7-6 and TRBJ1-1, with D unresolved. Per the germline V gene, CDR1 is SGHVS and CDR2 is FNYEAQ. Trimming cost V 5 bases and J 1 base, with 17 bases left between them. This CDR3 spans 16 amino acids. For the CDR3, the DNA is TGTGCCAGCAGCCCCAGCCGAGGCTTCGGGAACACTGAAGCTTTCTTT. Its translation: CASSPSRGFGNTEAFF.

This clonotype was seen more than once but under ten times. This chain connects TRBV7-2 to TRBJ2-7; D might be TRBD2 (6 bases). Between the trimmed V and J ends, which lost 5 bases and 4 bases, there was a span of 21 bases. Germline lookup yields CDR1 SGHTA and CDR2 FQGNSA. The CDR3 is made up of 16 amino acids. CDR3 loop: CASSRQLAAGDYEQYF. The CDR3 coding sequence is TGTGCCAGCAGCCGACAGTTAGCGGCAGGTGATTACGAGCAGTACTTC.

This clonotype was detected only a few times. The chain recombines TRBV29-1 with TRBJ2-3; D may be TRBD2 (5 bases). V was pared by 6 bases and J by 0 bases, with 16 bases between. CDR1 SQVTM and CDR2 ANQGSEA come from the germline V gene. The length of the CDR3 is 15 residues. The chain's CDR3 is CSVAPPGSSTDTQYF. The CDR3 bases are TGCAGCGTCGCACCTCCGGGGTCTAGCACAGATACGCAGTATTTT.

This clonotype was observed at least ten times. In DNA form, the CDR3 reads TGTGCCAGCAGTTGGCAAGCGGACAGTAACTATGGCTACACCTTC. This encodes CASSWQADSNYGYTF. The rearrangement links TRBV6-5 to TRBJ1-2, with D possibly TRBD1 on 6 matching bases. With 4 bases removed from V and 1 base from J, the gap between germline ends came to 13 bases. Germline V CDR1 and CDR2: MNHEY, SVGAGI. The CDR3 is made up of 15 amino acids.

This clonotype showed up many times. The gene calls are TRBV6-5 and TRBJ1-6, with 7 bases matching TRBD1. The CDR3 is made up of 14 amino acids. Germline V gene lookup returns CDR1 MNHEY and CDR2 SVGAGI. The ends lost 10 bases at V and 8 bases at J; junction bases unmatched: 11. The CDR3 protein is CATNRGTTHSPLHF. The CDR3 coding sequence is TGTGCCACCAACAGGGGCACAACCCATTCACCCCTCCACTTT.

The rearrangement links TRBV2 to TRBJ2-7; 12 bases match TRBD2. This CDR3 contains 15 residues. Germline trimming cut 7 bases from V and 0 bases from J; bases unmatched to any gene: 4. The germline gives CDR1 SNHLY, CDR2 FYNNEI. The chain's CDR3 is CASNILAGGSYEQYF. CDR3 DNA: TGTGCCAGCAATATACTAGCGGGGGGCTCCTACGAGCAGTACTTC.

As for this clonotype: A much larger clone sits a single nucleotide away, making a read error possible. The rearrangement uses TRBV7-2 and TRBJ2-1, with 9 bases aligning to TRBD2. Unmatched junction bases numbered 4, after V lost 5 bases and J lost 8 bases. Germline CDR1 and CDR2: SGHTA and FQGNSA. The CDR3 is 13 residues long. The CDR3 here is CASSLERGDEQFF. The DNA of the CDR3 is TGTGCCAGCAGCCTTGAGCGGGGGGATGAGCAGTTCTTC.